This T cell receptor (beta chain) is drawn from a study of patients and donors after allogeneic stem cell transplantation. TCRdb fed the RT-PCR reads into MiXCR, producing one record per CDR3 protein. The sample includes about 410,000 distinct CDR3 sequences, 15% to 20% of them seen just once. The table lists this clonotype with a few counts. The CDR3 loop spans 14 amino acids. V was clipped by 6 bases and J by 0 bases, with 8 bases between them. This TCR was recovered from a human donor who was either an allogeneic HSCT recipient or a stem cell or donor lymphocyte infusion donor (not recorded which). It is not recorded whose cells these are; they may come from a transplant donor. The sample consisted of blood, either unsorted or a sorted T cell fraction (not recorded which). The V call is TRBV12-3 or TRBV12-4, the J call TRBJ2-2; D remains ambiguous. The CDR3 nucleotides read TGTGCCAGCAGAGGCAGCTCGAACACCGGGGAGCTGTTTTTT. Protein product: CASRGSSNTGELFF.